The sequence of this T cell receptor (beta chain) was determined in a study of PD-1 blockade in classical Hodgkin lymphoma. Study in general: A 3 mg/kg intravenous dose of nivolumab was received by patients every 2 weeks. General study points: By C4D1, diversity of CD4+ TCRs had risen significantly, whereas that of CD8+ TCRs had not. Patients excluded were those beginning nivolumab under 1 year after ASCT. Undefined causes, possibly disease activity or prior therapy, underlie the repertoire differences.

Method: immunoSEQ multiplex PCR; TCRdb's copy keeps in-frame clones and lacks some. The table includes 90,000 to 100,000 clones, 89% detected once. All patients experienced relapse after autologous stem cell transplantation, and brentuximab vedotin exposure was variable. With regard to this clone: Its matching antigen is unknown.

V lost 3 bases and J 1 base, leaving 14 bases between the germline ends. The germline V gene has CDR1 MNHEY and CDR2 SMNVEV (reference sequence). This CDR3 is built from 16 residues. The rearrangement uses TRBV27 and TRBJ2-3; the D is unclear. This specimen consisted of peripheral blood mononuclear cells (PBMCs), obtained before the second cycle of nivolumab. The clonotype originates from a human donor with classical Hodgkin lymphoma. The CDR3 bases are TGTGCCAGCAGTTTCATCCTAGGTGGGGGCACAGATACGCAGTATTTT. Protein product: CASSFILGGGTDTQYF.